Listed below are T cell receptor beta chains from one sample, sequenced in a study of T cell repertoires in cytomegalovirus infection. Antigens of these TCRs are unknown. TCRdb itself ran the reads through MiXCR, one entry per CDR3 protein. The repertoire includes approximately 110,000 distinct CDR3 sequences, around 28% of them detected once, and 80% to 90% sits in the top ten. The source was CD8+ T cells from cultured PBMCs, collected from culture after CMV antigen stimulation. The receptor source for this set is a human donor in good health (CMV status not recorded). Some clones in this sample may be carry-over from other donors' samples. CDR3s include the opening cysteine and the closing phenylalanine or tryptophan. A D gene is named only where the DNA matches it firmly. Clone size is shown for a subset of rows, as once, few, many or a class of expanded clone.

CDR3: CASSEVGLAGVEQYF; DNA: TGTGCCAGCAGTGAAGTCGGACTAGCGGGGGTCGAGCAGTACTTC; V: TRBV6-1; D: TRBD2; size: many; J: TRBJ2-7
CDR3: CASSPDGADYEQYF; DNA: TGTGCCAGCAGCCCTGACGGAGCGGACTACGAGCAGTACTTC; V: TRBV7-6; D: .; size: .; J: TRBJ2-7
CDR3: CASSRTSGGAGNEQFF; DNA: TGTGCCAGCTCCCGGACTAGCGGGGGGGCCGGGAATGAGCAGTTCTTC; V: TRBV18; D: TRBD2; size: .; J: TRBJ2-1
CDR3: CSAQEPVLGDTQYF; DNA: TGCAGTGCCCAGGAGCCGGTGCTAGGTGATACGCAGTATTTT; V: TRBV20-1; D: .; size: many; J: TRBJ2-3
CDR3: CASSLFGGTEAFF; DNA: TGTGCCAGCAGCCTCTTCGGTGGCACTGAAGCTTTCTTT; V: TRBV27; D: .; size: .; J: TRBJ1-1
CDR3: CASRPLRHIYEQYF; DNA: TGTGCCAGCCGGCCCCTAAGACACATCTACGAGCAGTACTTC; V: TRBV27; D: .; size: .; J: TRBJ2-7
CDR3: CASSQGGDRGSYEQYF; DNA: TGCGCCAGCAGCCAAGGGGGGGACAGGGGGAGCTACGAGCAGTACTTC; V: TRBV4-1; D: TRBD1; size: few; J: TRBJ2-7
CDR3: CSARDSFMNTGELFF; DNA: TGCAGTGCTAGAGACAGCTTCATGAACACCGGGGAGCTGTTTTTT; V: TRBV20-1; D: .; size: .; J: TRBJ2-2
CDR3: CATRTPTGELFF; DNA: TGTGCCACCAGGACACCCACCGGGGAGCTGTTTTTT; V: TRBV15; D: .; size: .; J: TRBJ2-2
CDR3: CASSKGQGMNTEAFF; DNA: TGTGCCAGCAGTAAGGGACAGGGGATGAACACTGAAGCTTTCTTT; V: TRBV6-6; D: TRBD1; size: .; J: TRBJ1-1
CDR3: CASSQDLSEQYF; DNA: TGTGCCAGCAGCCAAGATCTATCCGAGCAGTACTTC; V: TRBV3-1; D: .; size: .; J: TRBJ2-7
CDR3: CASSFPTGTQYF; DNA: TGTGCCAGCAGTTTCCCTACCGGGACCCAGTACTTC; V: TRBV27; D: .; size: .; J: TRBJ2-5
CDR3: CATNLGSGTGELFF; DNA: TGTGCCACCAACCTAGGGAGTGGCACCGGGGAGCTGTTTTTT; V: TRBV15; D: .; size: few; J: TRBJ2-2
CDR3: CASSESLAAGVYYGYTF; DNA: TGCGCCAGCAGTGAGTCGCTCGCAGCTGGGGTGTACTATGGCTACACCTTC; V: TRBV10-2; D: .; size: .; J: TRBJ1-2
CDR3: CASSVPDYGYTF; DNA: TGTGCCAGTAGTGTCCCAGACTATGGCTACACCTTC; V: TRBV19; D: .; size: few; J: TRBJ1-2
CDR3: CASSFPAGGSYNEQFF; DNA: TGTGCCAGCAGCTTCCCAGCGGGGGGCTCCTACAATGAGCAGTTCTTC; V: TRBV9; D: TRBD2; size: once; J: TRBJ2-1
CDR3: CASSLGAGRMNTEAFF; DNA: TGTGCCAGCAGCTTAGGGGCGGGACGTATGAACACTGAAGCTTTCTTT; V: TRBV7-8; D: .; size: .; J: TRBJ1-1
CDR3: CASSLLTGAEAFF; DNA: TGTGCCAGCAGCTTACTAACGGGGGCTGAAGCTTTCTTT; V: TRBV7-3; D: .; size: many; J: TRBJ1-1
CDR3: CASSGWTSGGATNEQFF; DNA: TGTGCCAGCAGCGGATGGACTAGCGGGGGGGCCACAAATGAGCAGTTCTTC; V: TRBV7-9; D: TRBD2; size: few; J: TRBJ2-1
CDR3: CASSLGGQGKTEAFF; DNA: TGTGCCAGCAGTTTAGGGGGACAGGGGAAGACTGAAGCTTTCTTT; V: TRBV12-3/TRBV12-4; D: TRBD1; size: few; J: TRBJ1-1